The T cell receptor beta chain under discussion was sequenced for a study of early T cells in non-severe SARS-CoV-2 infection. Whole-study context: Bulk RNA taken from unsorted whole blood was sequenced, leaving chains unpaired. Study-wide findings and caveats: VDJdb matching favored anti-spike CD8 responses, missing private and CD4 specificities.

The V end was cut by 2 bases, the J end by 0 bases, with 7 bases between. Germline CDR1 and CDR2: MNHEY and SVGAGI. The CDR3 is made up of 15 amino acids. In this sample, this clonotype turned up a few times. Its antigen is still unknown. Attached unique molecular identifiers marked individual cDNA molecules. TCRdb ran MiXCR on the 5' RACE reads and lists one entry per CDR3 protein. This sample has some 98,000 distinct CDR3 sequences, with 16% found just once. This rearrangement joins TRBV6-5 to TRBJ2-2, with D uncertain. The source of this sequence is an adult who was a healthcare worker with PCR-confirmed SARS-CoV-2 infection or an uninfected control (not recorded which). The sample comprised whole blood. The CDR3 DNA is TGTGCCAGCAGTTACGGGCAGCCGAACACCGGGGAGCTGTTTTTT. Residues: CASSYGQPNTGELFF.